This T cell receptor (beta chain) was found in a study of blood T cell repertoires in COVID-19. In the study overall: COVID-19 samples collected from the United States, Italy and Spain covered acute and convalescent phases. In each case, the material was cDNA or gDNA derived from T cells, B-cell-depleted T cells, or PBMCs.

With V trimmed by 2 bases and J by 10 bases, 12 bases remained unmatched. CDR3 length equals 16 residues. The V gene's germline CDR1 is WSHSY and CDR2 SAAADI. As handled by the study authors: Estimated nucleated cell counts came from reference gene primer amplification. Using immunoSEQ multiplex PCR, the repertoire was profiled, and TCRdb retains in-frame clones only, with some absent. V and J calls and clone size are those listed in that table; D and trimming were worked out from the DNA. The data contain about 180,000 clones, 80% of them seen just once; the ten biggest clones take up 6.5%. The V call is TRBV10-2, the J call TRBJ2-1; 9 bases line up with TRBD2. This TCR was sampled from a man between 65 and 85 years old with active or convalescent COVID-19. The sample was peripheral blood. The CDR3 nucleotides read TGCGCCAGCAGTGAGGAGGGTAGCGGGAGAATAGGAGAGCAGTTCTTC. Protein sequence: CASSEEGSGRIGEQFF.